Each of the 25 T cell receptor beta chains below was sequenced from the same sample in a study of Ad26.COV2.S vaccination and SARS-CoV-2 variants. Sample treatment: some 20 received Ad26.COV2.S at low or high dose, single or two shots; about 5 received placebo; per-sample allocation not given. Sampling took place 63 days after the first vaccine or placebo injection. Data came from immunoSEQ multiplex PCR; TCRdb stores just in-frame clones and leaves some out. The sample includes a few hundred thousand clones, approximately 90% of them seen just once. Sequences were derived from peripheral blood, sampled in a trial of Ad26.COV2.S vaccine versus placebo. All receptors derive from a person between 18 and 59 years old who received the Ad26.COV2.S COVID-19 vaccine or a placebo.

This rearrangement joins TRBV7-2 to TRBJ2-3, with a possible D match to TRBD1 (6 bases). This CDR3 has 14 residues. V lost 7 bases and J 0 bases, leaving 11 bases between the germline ends. Germline-derived CDR1 and CDR2 are SGHTA and FQGNSA. Here the CDR3 reads CASNVGQSTDTQYF. DNA for the CDR3: TGTGCCAGCAACGTCGGACAGAGCACAGATACGCAGTATTTT.

V is TRBV27 and J is TRBJ1-1; D call uncertain. V was pared by 2 bases and J by 0 bases, with 10 bases between. CDR3 length: 15 residues. Germline CDR1 and CDR2: MNHEY and SMNVEV (reference sequence). The CDR3 loop reads CASSLGGYLNTEAFF. CDR3 bases: TGTGCCAGCAGTTTAGGCGGATATTTGAACACTGAAGCTTTCTTT.

The chain couples TRBV4-1 to TRBJ2-2; tentative D call: TRBD1 (5 bases). The CDR3 extends over 19 amino acids. Trimming took 0 bases from V and 3 from J, leaving 20 bases between them. Germline CDR1 and CDR2: MGHRA and YSYEKL. CDR3 sequence: CASSQDPPGARVYTGELFF. The CDR3, as DNA: TGCGCCAGCAGCCAAGACCCCCCGGGTGCCAGGGTCTACACCGGGGAGCTGTTTTTT.

The V gene is TRBV11-2, the J gene TRBJ2-7; 7 bases map to TRBD2. With V trimmed by 0 bases and J by 2 bases, 7 bases remained unmatched. The CDR3 contains 16 residues. Germline assignment: CDR1 SGHAT and CDR2 FQNNGV. CDR3 amino acids: CASSLDWAGVPYEQYF. CDR3 DNA sequence: TGTGCCAGCAGCTTAGATTGGGCGGGGGTTCCCTACGAGCAGTACTTC. The full variable domain, its missing parts supplied by reference TRBV11-2 and TRBJ2-7, is EAGVAQSPRYKIIEKRQSVAFWCNPISGHATLYWYQQILGQGPKLLIQFQNNGVVDDSQLPKDRFSAERLKGVDSTLKIQPAKLEDSAVYLCASSLDWAGVPYEQYFGPGTRLTVT.

The chain has TRBV5-1 and TRBJ1-1; a weak D match, TRBD1 (5 bases). The CDR3 spans 18 residues. Germline CDR1 is SGHRS and CDR2 is YFSETQ. V lost 0 bases, J lost 5 bases, and 23 bases lay in between. This chain's CDR3 is CASSLGFGGQGVGTEAFF. The CDR3 DNA follows: TGCGCCAGCAGCTTGGGTTTCGGCGGTCAGGGAGTAGGTACTGAAGCTTTCTTT.

The count of this clone is one. The CDR3 is CASSRRTNEQFF. As DNA, the CDR3 is TGTGCCAGCAGCCGGAGGACGAATGAGCAGTTCTTC. This chain connects TRBV11-3 to TRBJ2-1; a weak D match, TRBD2 (5 bases). This CDR3 is built from 12 residues. Per germline, CDR1 SGHNT and CDR2 YENEEA. V was clipped by 5 bases and J by 7 bases, with 9 bases between them.

This chain connects TRBV6-2 or TRBV6-3 to TRBJ1-1; D is perhaps TRBD1 (5 bases). This CDR3 is built from 16 residues. Trimming pared 4 bases from V and 3 bases from J, leaving 18 bases between. Germline V gives CDR1 MNHEY, CDR2 SVGEGT. CDR3: CASSSPTQGVDTEAFF. The CDR3 DNA sequence: TGTGCCAGCAGTTCCCCAACCCAGGGTGTGGACACTGAAGCTTTCTTT.

CDR3 region: CASSPMGQLLNNSPLHF. The CDR3, as DNA: TGTGCCAGCAGTCCGATGGGACAGCTATTGAATAATTCACCCCTCCACTTT. The chain joins TRBV27 to TRBJ1-6, with 7 bases that match TRBD1. V dropped 5 bases and J dropped 5; count of bases not matched to a gene: 12. Germline values: CDR1 MNHEY, CDR2 SMNVEV (reference sequence). CDR3 length equals 17 residues.

Only a few counts were recorded for this clone. This chain joins TRBV5-5 and TRBJ1-6, with 9 bases identical to TRBD1. The CDR3 has 14 amino acids. Trimming took 3 bases from V and 8 from J; bases not matched to a gene: 3. Germline V lookup: CDR1 SGHKS, CDR2 YYEKEE (reference sequence). CDR3 nucleotide sequence: TGTGCCAGCAGCTCTCGGACAGGGGATTCACCCCTCCACTTT. It is translated as CASSSRTGDSPLHF.

V and J are TRBV28 and TRBJ1-2, with 8 bases fitting TRBD1. Germline CDR1 is MDHEN and CDR2 is SYDVKM. The CDR3 runs to 15 residues. The V and J ends lost 3 bases and 7 bases, in that order; junction bases with no gene match: 10. This CDR3 is CASSFANDRGRGYTF. In nucleotides, the CDR3 is TGTGCCAGCAGTTTCGCAAACGACAGGGGTCGTGGCTACACCTTC.

The rearrangement links TRBV2 to TRBJ1-5, with 9 positions matching TRBD1. The CDR3 runs 14 residues. CDR1 SNHLY and CDR2 FYNNEI come from the germline V gene. V shed 6 bases and J 7 bases; nucleotides not matched to a gene: 7. CDR3 residues: CASREQGAGQPQHF. CDR3 bases: TGTGCCAGCAGGGAACAGGGGGCGGGACAGCCCCAGCATTTT. Based on the CDR3 plus reference TRBV2 and TRBJ1-5, the full variable domain is EPEVTQTPSHQVTQMGQEVILRCVPISNHLYFYWYRQILGQKVEFLVSFYNNEISEKSEIFDDQFSVERPDGSNFTLKIRSTKLEDSAMYFCASREQGAGQPQHFGDGTRLSIL.

This clone was observed a single time. V usage is TRBV28 and J usage is TRBJ2-3; no clear D gene. This CDR3 is built from 14 residues. Trimming stripped 6 bases from V and 5 bases from J, with 15 bases between. Germline CDR1 MDHEN, CDR2 SYDVKM. The CDR3 protein is CASRVQATLDTQYF. The CDR3 DNA reads as TGTGCCAGCAGGGTTCAAGCTACACTAGATACGCAGTATTTT.

The gene calls are TRBV5-1 and TRBJ2-7; D not resolved. The CDR3 runs to 14 residues. CDR1 is SGHRS, CDR2 YFSETQ, per germline. With 0 bases removed from V and 0 bases from J, the gap between germline ends came to 7 bases. DNA for the CDR3: TGCGCCAGCAGCTTGGGGATGAACTCCTACGAGCAGTACTTC. It translates to CASSLGMNSYEQYF.

This clone occurred once. The chain's CDR3 is CASSQLAGLADTQYF. The DNA for the CDR3 is TGTGCCAGTAGCCAGCTAGCGGGCCTAGCAGATACGCAGTATTTT. This chain joins TRBV19 and TRBJ2-3; 8 bases map to TRBD2. Germline lookup yields CDR1 LNHDA and CDR2 SQIVND (reference sequence). This CDR3 comprises 15 residues. With 6 bases clipped from V and 4 bases from J, the junction kept 9 bases outside the gene matches.

This chain links TRBV27 with TRBJ2-7, with no clear D. V was cut by 0 bases and J by 2 bases, with 8 bases left in between. Germline CDR1 and CDR2: MNHEY and SMNVEV (reference sequence). The CDR3 contains 14 residues. DNA of the CDR3: TGTGCCAGCAGTTTATCATGGGGTCCCTACGAGCAGTACTTC. Its translation: CASSLSWGPYEQYF.

The chain recombines TRBV28 with TRBJ2-3; D might be TRBD2 (7 bases). Looked up from germline, CDR1 is MDHEN and CDR2 is SYDVKM. The V gene lost 6 bases and the J gene lost 5 bases, with 21 bases spanning the gap. The CDR3 is 16 residues long. The CDR3 loop reads CASSPFRGGLGDTQYF. The CDR3 DNA is TGTGCCAGCAGCCCCTTTAGGGGGGGTTTAGGAGATACGCAGTATTTT.

V is TRBV28 and J is TRBJ1-2, with 7 bases fitting TRBD1. Germline values: CDR1 MDHEN, CDR2 SYDVKM. CDR3 length: 18 amino acids. V lost 5 bases and J lost 5; bases outside the gene matches: 20. In DNA form, the CDR3 reads TGTGCCAGCAGTCTAGGAAAGCCGGGACAGAAGATTTTATATGGCTACACCTTC. This translates into CASSLGKPGQKILYGYTF.

This clone was found a few times. The chain employs TRBV4-3 and TRBJ2-7; TRBD2 agrees at 9 bases. The CDR3 length is 16 residues. CDR1 and CDR2 from the germline V gene are LGHNA and YSLEER. Germline trimming cut 0 bases from V and 4 bases from J; bases unmatched to any gene: 7. The CDR3 sequence: CASSQDPGGGAYEQYF. The DNA for the CDR3 is TGCGCCAGCAGCCAAGATCCGGGCGGGGGGGCGTACGAGCAGTACTTC.

The chain joins TRBV3-1 (or the pseudogene TRBV3-2) to TRBJ1-4; D is possibly TRBD1 (5 bases). Per germline, CDR1 LGHDT and CDR2 YNNKEL (reference sequence). V lost 0 bases and J lost 7, with 12 bases in between. CDR3 length: 15 amino acids. CDR3: CASSQDRRGGEKLFF. The CDR3 DNA sequence: TGTGCCAGCAGCCAAGACAGAAGGGGCGGTGAAAAACTGTTTTTT.

The rearrangement joins TRBV27 to TRBJ1-3; D gene ambiguous. V was cut by 0 bases and J by 0 bases, with 9 bases left in between. The CDR3 is 16 amino acids. Germline CDR1 is MNHEY and CDR2 is SMNVEV (reference sequence). CDR3 residues: CASSLSARSSGNTIYF. CDR3 in DNA: TGTGCCAGCAGTTTATCCGCACGGAGCTCTGGAAACACCATATATTTT.

V usage is TRBV5-1 and J usage is TRBJ2-5; 9 positions match TRBD2. The CDR3 totals 16 residues. Per germline, CDR1 SGHRS and CDR2 YFSETQ. With 0 bases clipped from V and 4 bases from J, the junction kept 7 bases outside the gene matches. The CDR3 nucleotides read TGCGCCAGCAGCTTGGGGCCGGTAGCGGGGGTAGAGACCCAGTACTTC. The encoded protein is CASSLGPVAGVETQYF.

The chain joins TRBV4-3 to TRBJ1-2, with 7 bases aligning to TRBD1. Germline trimming cut 4 bases from V and 8 bases from J; bases unmatched to any gene: 7. Per germline, CDR1 LGHNA and CDR2 YSLEER. The CDR3 runs to 13 residues. Here the CDR3 reads CASSRRGREGYTF. For the CDR3, the DNA is TGCGCCAGCAGCCGGAGGGGGCGAGAAGGCTACACCTTC.

V and J are TRBV28 and TRBJ2-1; D is perhaps TRBD1 (5 bases). The V end lost 10 bases, the J end lost 7 bases, and 23 bases lay between the germline ends. This CDR3 region has 15 residues. Germline CDR1 is MDHEN and CDR2 is SYDVKM. CDR3 protein: CATWGPLLESNEQFF. CDR3 bases: TGTGCCACCTGGGGCCCCCTGCTGGAATCGAATGAGCAGTTCTTC.

J is TRBJ1-1 and V is TRBV7-3, with a tentative D call TRBD1 (5 bases). Looked up from germline, CDR1 is SGHTA and CDR2 is FQGTGA. This CDR3 has 15 residues. V gave up 2 bases and J gave up 1 base, with 11 bases separating them. The CDR3 DNA is TGTGCCAGCAGCTTATCCCCAGGGAGGAACACTGAAGCTTTCTTT. Residues: CASSLSPGRNTEAFF.

In its sample, this clone was seen once. The rearrangement joins TRBV6-5 to TRBJ2-7, with TRBD2 as a possible D gene (6 bases). This CDR3 region has 13 residues. The V gene lost 6 bases and the J gene lost 0 bases, with 9 bases spanning the gap. Germline CDR1 and CDR2: MNHEY and SVGAGI. In nucleotides, the CDR3 is TGTGCCAGCAGGGAGGGGCTCTCCTACGAGCAGTACTTC. Translated: CASREGLSYEQYF.